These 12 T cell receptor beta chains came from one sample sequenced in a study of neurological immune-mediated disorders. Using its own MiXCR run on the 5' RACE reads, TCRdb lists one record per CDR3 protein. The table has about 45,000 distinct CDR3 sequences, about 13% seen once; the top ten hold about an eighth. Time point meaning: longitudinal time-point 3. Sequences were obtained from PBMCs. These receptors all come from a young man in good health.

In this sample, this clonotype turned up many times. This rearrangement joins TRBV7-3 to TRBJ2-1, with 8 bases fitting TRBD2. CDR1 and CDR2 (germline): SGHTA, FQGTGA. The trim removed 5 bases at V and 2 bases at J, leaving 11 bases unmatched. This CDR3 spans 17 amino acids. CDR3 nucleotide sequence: TGTGCCAGCAGCCCCTCGGGGGGGGGAGGGCCCTACAATGAGCAGTTCTTC. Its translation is CASSPSGGGGPYNEQFF.

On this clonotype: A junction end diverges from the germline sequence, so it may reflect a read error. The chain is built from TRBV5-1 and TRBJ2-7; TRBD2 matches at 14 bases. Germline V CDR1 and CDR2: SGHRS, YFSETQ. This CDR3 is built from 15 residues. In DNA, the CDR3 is TGCACCAGTAGCTTGGGACTAGCGGGAGCTGACGAGCAGTACTTC. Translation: CTSSLGLAGADEQYF. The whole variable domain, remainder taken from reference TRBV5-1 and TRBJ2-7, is KAGVTQTPRYLIKTRGQQVTLSCSPISGHRSVSWYQQTPGQGLQFLFEYFSETQRNKGNFPGRFSGRQFSNSRSEMNVSTLELGDSALYLCTSSLGLAGADEQYFGPGTRLTVT.

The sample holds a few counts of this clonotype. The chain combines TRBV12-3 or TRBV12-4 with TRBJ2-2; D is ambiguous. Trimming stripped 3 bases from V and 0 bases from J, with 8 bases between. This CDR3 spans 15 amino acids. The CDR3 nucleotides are TGTGCCAGCAGTTTCTCGACAACGAACACCGGGGAGCTGTTTTTT. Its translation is CASSFSTTNTGELFF.

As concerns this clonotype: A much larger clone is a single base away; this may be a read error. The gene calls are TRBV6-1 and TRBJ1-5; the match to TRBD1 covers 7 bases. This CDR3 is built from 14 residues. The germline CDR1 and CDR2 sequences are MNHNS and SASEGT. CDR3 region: CVSKGQNSNQPQHF. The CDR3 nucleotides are TGTGTCAGCAAGGGACAGAATTCCAATCAGCCCCAGCATTTT.

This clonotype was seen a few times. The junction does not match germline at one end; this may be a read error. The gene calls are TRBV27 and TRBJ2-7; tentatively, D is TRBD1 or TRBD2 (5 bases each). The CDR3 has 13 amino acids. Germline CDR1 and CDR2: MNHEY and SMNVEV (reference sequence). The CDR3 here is CVSSLDSGYEQYF. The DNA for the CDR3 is TGTGTCAGCAGTTTGGACTCAGGGTACGAGCAGTACTTC.

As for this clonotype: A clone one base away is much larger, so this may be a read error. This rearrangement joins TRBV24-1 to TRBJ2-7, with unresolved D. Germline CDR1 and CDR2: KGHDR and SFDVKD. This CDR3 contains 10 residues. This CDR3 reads CATRVGERYF. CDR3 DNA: TGTGCCACCAGAGTCGGCGAGCGGTACTTC.

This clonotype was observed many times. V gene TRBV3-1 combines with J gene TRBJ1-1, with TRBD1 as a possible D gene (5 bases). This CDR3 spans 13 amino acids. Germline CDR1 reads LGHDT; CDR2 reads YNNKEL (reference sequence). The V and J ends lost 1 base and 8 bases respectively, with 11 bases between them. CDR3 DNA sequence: TGTGCCAGCAGCCAAGTCCAGGGAGCGGAAGCTTTCTTT. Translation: CASSQVQGAEAFF.

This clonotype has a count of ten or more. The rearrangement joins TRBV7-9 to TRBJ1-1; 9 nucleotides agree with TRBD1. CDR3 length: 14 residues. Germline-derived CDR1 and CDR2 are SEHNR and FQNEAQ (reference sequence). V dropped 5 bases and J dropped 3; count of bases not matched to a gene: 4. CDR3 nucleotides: TGTGCCAGCAGCCGGCGACAGGGGGACACTGAAGCTTTCTTT. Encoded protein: CASSRRQGDTEAFF.

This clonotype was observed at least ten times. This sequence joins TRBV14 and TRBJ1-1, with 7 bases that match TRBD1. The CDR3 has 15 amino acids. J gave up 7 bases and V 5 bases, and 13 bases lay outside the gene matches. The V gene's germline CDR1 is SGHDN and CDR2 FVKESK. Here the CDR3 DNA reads TGTGCCAGCAGCGATAAAGACAGGGAATATGGTGAAGCTTTCTTT. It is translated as CASSDKDREYGEAFF. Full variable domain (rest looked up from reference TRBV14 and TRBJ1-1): EAGVTQFPSHSVIEKGQTVTLRCDPISGHDNLYWYRRVMGKEIKFLLHFVKESKQDESGMPNNRFLAERTGGTYSTLKVQPAELEDSGVYFCASSDKDREYGEAFFGQGTRLTVV.

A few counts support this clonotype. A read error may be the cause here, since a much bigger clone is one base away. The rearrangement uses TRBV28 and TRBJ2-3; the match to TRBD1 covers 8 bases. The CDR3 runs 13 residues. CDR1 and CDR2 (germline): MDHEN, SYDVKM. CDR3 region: CANSYGQGDTQYF. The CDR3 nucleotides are TGTGCCAACAGTTATGGACAGGGAGATACGCAGTATTTT.

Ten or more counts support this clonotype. This CDR3 is CASRQGSTGELFF. In DNA form, the CDR3 reads TGTGCCAGCAGACAGGGGAGCACCGGGGAGCTGTTTTTT. This chain joins TRBV2 and TRBJ2-2; 7 nucleotides agree with TRBD1. This CDR3 has 13 residues. Germline V gene data show CDR1 as SNHLY and CDR2 as FYNNEI. Germline trimming cut 6 bases from V and 4 bases from J; bases unmatched to any gene: 2.

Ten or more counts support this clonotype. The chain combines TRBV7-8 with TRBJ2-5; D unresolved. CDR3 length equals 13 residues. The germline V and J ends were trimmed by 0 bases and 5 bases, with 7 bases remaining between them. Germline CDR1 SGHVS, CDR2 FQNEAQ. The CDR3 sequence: CASSLAGRETQYF. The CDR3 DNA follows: TGTGCCAGCAGCTTAGCTGGGCGTGAGACCCAGTACTTC.